This TCR beta chain emerged from a study of beta chain features in type 1 diabetes. Background on the study: Patients shared similar age, gender and cell yields with healthy donors. Researchers looked at approximately 110,000,000 sorted cells across all samples. Study-wide results and caveats: Moderate but significant shortening of TCRB CDR3s was recorded in all four CD4+ subsets from Type 1 diabetes patients.

Naive, central memory, regulatory and stem cell-like memory cells within the CD4+ compartment were sorted using CD45RO/CCR7/CD25/CD127/CD95/CD27. In this sample, this clone turned up a few times. Antigen: not known. Expressed TCRB transcripts were sequenced because the entire RNA isolate underwent reverse transcription. Data came from immunoSEQ multiplex PCR; TCRdb stores just in-frame clones and leaves some out. The data contain under 200,000 clones, roughly 8% of them singletons. This clonotype was obtained from a young woman with type 1 diabetes. Input material: central memory CD4+ T cells from blood.

The DNA of the CDR3 is TGTGCCAGCAGCCCCGAACAGCTAGCGGGAGGGTACGGGGAGCTGTTTTTT. Protein product: CASSPEQLAGGYGELFF. V is TRBV4-2 and J is TRBJ2-2; 12 bases align to TRBD2. The CDR3 has 17 residues. Germline assignment: CDR1 LGHNA and CDR2 YNFKEQ. The V gene end was trimmed by 4 bases and the J gene end by 7 bases; junction bases not matched to a gene: 10.